One T cell receptor beta chain is described in this entry. Use of 60 Vbeta and 13 Jbeta primers characterized the PCR. Sequencing was performed with immunoSEQ multiplex PCR; in TCRdb, only in-frame clones are kept and a portion is missing. The repertoire holds around 150,000 clones, with around 68% as singletons. The entry originates in a study of cytomegalovirus exposure and HLA in healthy donors. The origin of this receptor is a man between 50 and 59 years old in good health and CMV-seronegative. Sequenced: PBMCs.

The CDR3 bases are TGTGCCAGTAGCCGGGACACCTCCTACGAGCAGTACTTC. It yields the protein CASSRDTSYEQYF. The V and J genes are TRBV19 and TRBJ2-7; D is possibly TRBD1 (6 bases). Germline loops: CDR1 LNHDA, CDR2 SQIVND (reference sequence). The CDR3 runs 13 residues. Trimming pared 6 bases from V and 0 bases from J, leaving 9 bases between. Full variable domain (outside the CDR3, taken from reference TRBV19 and TRBJ2-7): DGGITQSPKYLFRKEGQNVTLSCEQNLNHDAMYWYRQDPGQGLRLIYYSQIVNDFQKGDIAEGYSVSREKKESFPLTVTSAQKNPTAFYLCASSRDTSYEQYFGPGTRLTVT.